A selection of T cell receptor beta chains follows, all from one sample in a study of cytomegalovirus exposure and HLA in healthy donors. Here immunoSEQ multiplex PCR was the method, and the copy in TCRdb shows in-frame clones only, minus some. The sample includes about 38,000 clones, around 86% seen only once; the top ten take approximately 10%. The sequenced material came from PBMCs. Source of these receptors: a woman aged 40-49 years in good health and CMV-seropositive. CDR3s include the opening cysteine and the closing phenylalanine or tryptophan. The D gene is left open where the match is weak. Clone size, where shown, is once, few, many, or a class for clones that have expanded.

CDR3 protein | CDR3 DNA | clone size | J gene | V gene | D gene
CASSMWQGGEKLFF | TGTGCCAGTAGTATGTGGCAGGGAGGTGAAAAACTGTTTTTT | . | TRBJ1-4 | TRBV19 | .
CASRLASRRDYQPQHF | TGTGCAAGTCGCTTAGCGAGTCGCAGGGACTATCAGCCCCAGCATTTT | . | TRBJ1-5 | TRBV12-2 | .
CSVRTEEVYTF | TGCAGCGTTCGGACGGAGGAGGTCTACACCTTC | . | TRBJ1-2 | TRBV29-1 | .
CASSTSQSSGGGEQFF | TGTGCCAGCTCAACGAGCCAGTCTAGCGGGGGAGGTGAGCAGTTCTTC | . | TRBJ2-1 | TRBV18 | TRBD2
CASKAAQGYEQYF | TGCGCCAGCAAGGCGGCGCAGGGCTACGAGCAGTACTTC | . | TRBJ2-7 | TRBV5-1 | .
CASSLTGANQPQHF | TGTGCCAGCAGTTTGACAGGGGCAAATCAGCCCCAGCATTTT | . | TRBJ1-5 | TRBV28 | TRBD1
CASSADRVYGYTF | TGCGCCAGCAGCGCGGACAGGGTATATGGCTACACCTTC | . | TRBJ1-2 | TRBV5-1 | TRBD1
CASSLGGVGGSQYF | TGTGCCAGCAGCTTGGGTGGTGTAGGGGGTTCGCAGTATTTT | . | TRBJ2-3 | TRBV7-3 | .
CASSFSPGQGVIIQYF | TGTGCCAGCAGTTTCTCCCCGGGACAGGGCGTGATCATTCAGTACTTC | . | TRBJ2-4 | TRBV27 | TRBD1
CASSLTGYNEQFF | TGCGCCAGCAGCTTGACAGGGTACAATGAGCAGTTCTTC | . | TRBJ2-1 | TRBV5-1 | .
CASSLARSGGGETQYF | TGTGCCAGCAGCTTAGCGCGTAGCGGGGGAGGAGAGACCCAGTACTTC | . | TRBJ2-5 | TRBV7-2 | TRBD2
CASSVASSYNSPLHF | TGTGCCAGCAGCGTAGCGAGCTCCTATAATTCACCCCTCCACTTT | once | TRBJ1-6 | TRBV9 | .
CASGQGTNYGYTF | TGTGCCAGCGGACAGGGGACTAACTATGGCTACACCTTC | . | TRBJ1-2 | TRBV27 | TRBD1
CSSSVVTEMEYF | TGTTCCAGCAGCGTAGTAACTGAGATGGAGTACTTC | . | TRBJ2-7 | TRBV7-9 | .
CASSLRQVVNTGELFF | TGTGCCAGCAGCTTGAGACAGGTTGTTAACACCGGGGAGCTGTTTTTT | . | TRBJ2-2 | TRBV11-2 | .
CAISRENGNTIYF | TGTGCCATCAGCCGGGAGAATGGAAACACCATATATTTT | . | TRBJ1-3 | TRBV10-3 | .
CASSKTFGQGYGYTF | TGTGCCAGCAGTAAAACATTCGGACAGGGCTATGGCTACACCTTC | once | TRBJ1-2 | TRBV6-4 | TRBD1
CASRPGQYSNQPQHF | TGTGCCAGCAGACCGGGACAGTATAGCAATCAGCCCCAGCATTTT | . | TRBJ1-5 | TRBV6-5 | TRBD1
CASSEGLAESTDTQYF | TGTGCCAGCAGTGAAGGACTAGCGGAGTCCACAGATACGCAGTATTTT | . | TRBJ2-3 | TRBV25-1 | TRBD2
CASSLTAQGNEKLFF | TGTGCCAGCAGCCTAACTGCGCAGGGGAATGAAAAACTGTTTTTT | . | TRBJ1-4 | TRBV7-9 | .
CSARAGKTGNTIYF | TGCAGCGCCCGGGCAGGGAAGACAGGAAACACCATATATTTT | . | TRBJ1-3 | TRBV29-1 | .
CASSDRGGGPDTQYF | TGCGCCAGCAGTGACCGCGGGGGAGGGCCAGATACGCAGTATTTT | . | TRBJ2-3 | TRBV10-1 | TRBD2
CATSRVAGSYNEQFF | TGTGCCACCAGCAGAGTCGCCGGCTCCTACAATGAGCAGTTCTTC | . | TRBJ2-1 | TRBV15 | .
CASNFRTGNYNEQFF | TGTGCCAGCAACTTTAGGACAGGGAACTACAATGAGCAGTTCTTC | . | TRBJ2-1 | TRBV7-2 | TRBD1
CATDRGQFDEQYF | TGTGCCACCGACAGGGGTCAATTCGACGAGCAGTACTTC | . | TRBJ2-7 | TRBV28 | TRBD1
CASSQTLGGGYTGELFF | TGTGCCAGCAGCCAAACCCTCGGCGGGGGGTACACCGGGGAGCTGTTTTTT | . | TRBJ2-2 | TRBV11-2 | TRBD2
CASSSTGFSYEQYF | TGTGCCAGCAGCTCCACAGGTTTCTCCTACGAGCAGTACTTC | . | TRBJ2-7 | TRBV7-9 | .
CASSPQAGGPEQFF | TGTGCCAGCTCACCACAAGCGGGGGGGCCGGAGCAGTTCTTC | . | TRBJ2-1 | TRBV18 | TRBD2
CASSSTGGGEQYF | TGTGCCAGCAGCTCGACAGGGGGCGGCGAGCAGTACTTC | . | TRBJ2-7 | TRBV5-6 | TRBD1
CASRTSGGGYEQYF | TGTGCCAGCAGGACTAGCGGGGGAGGCTACGAGCAGTACTTC | . | TRBJ2-7 | TRBV6-5 | TRBD2
CASSIRKNTEAFF | TGTGCCAGTAGTATCAGAAAGAACACTGAAGCTTTCTTT | . | TRBJ1-1 | TRBV19 | .
CASSQHGGNTIYF | TGTGCCAGCAGCCAACACGGTGGAAACACCATATATTTT | . | TRBJ1-3 | TRBV4-2 | .
CASSERMNTEAFF | TGTGCCAGTAGTGAGAGGATGAACACTGAAGCTTTCTTT | once | TRBJ1-1 | TRBV19 | .
CASSPHDRGSYEQFF | TGTGCCAGCAGTCCCCACGACAGGGGGTCCTATGAGCAGTTCTTC | . | TRBJ2-1 | TRBV28 | TRBD1
CASSEQGFANEKLFF | TGTGCCAGCAGTGAACAGGGGTTCGCTAATGAAAAACTGTTTTTT | . | TRBJ1-4 | TRBV2 | .
CASSSSGLAGLNEQFF | TGTGCCAGCAGCTCCTCAGGGCTAGCGGGGCTCAATGAGCAGTTCTTC | . | TRBJ2-1 | TRBV5-6 | TRBD2
CAWSVRISGRGNSPLHF | TGTGCCTGGAGTGTACGAATTTCGGGCAGGGGCAATTCACCCCTCCACTTT | once | TRBJ1-6 | TRBV30 | .
CAISAGSGNTIYF | TGTGCCATCAGTGCGGGATCTGGAAACACCATATATTTT | . | TRBJ1-3 | TRBV10-3 | .
CASSPGQANTEAFF | TGCGCCAGCAGCCCGGGACAGGCGAACACTGAAGCTTTCTTT | . | TRBJ1-1 | TRBV5-1 | TRBD1
CASSFSHPLTSGGSLDTQYF | TGTGCCAGCAGTTTCTCCCATCCTTTGACTAGCGGGGGGTCGTTGGATACGCAGTATTTT | . | TRBJ2-3 | TRBV27 | TRBD2
CSVEDRTYEQYF | TGCAGCGTTGAGGACAGAACCTACGAGCAGTACTTC | few | TRBJ2-7 | TRBV29-1 | .
CASSLAGVGELFF | TGTGCCAGCAGCTTGGCAGGGGTCGGGGAGCTGTTTTTT | . | TRBJ2-2 | TRBV5-4 | .
CASRRGAPTGELFF | TGTGCCAGTAGGAGGGGCGCCCCCACCGGGGAGCTGTTTTTT | . | TRBJ2-2 | TRBV7-8 | .